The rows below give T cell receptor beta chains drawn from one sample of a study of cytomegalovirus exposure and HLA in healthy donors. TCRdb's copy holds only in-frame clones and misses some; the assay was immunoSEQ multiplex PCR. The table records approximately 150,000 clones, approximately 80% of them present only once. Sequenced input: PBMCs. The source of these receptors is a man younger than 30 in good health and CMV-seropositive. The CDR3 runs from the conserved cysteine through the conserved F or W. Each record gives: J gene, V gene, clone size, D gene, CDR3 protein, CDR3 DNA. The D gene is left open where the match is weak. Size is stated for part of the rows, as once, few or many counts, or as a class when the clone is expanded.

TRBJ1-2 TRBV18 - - CASSPSGQFNYGYTF TGTGCCAGCTCACCTTCGGGACAATTTAACTATGGCTACACCTTC
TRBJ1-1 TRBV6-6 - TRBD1 CASSYPTGGKNTEAFF TGTGCCAGCAGTTACCCGACAGGGGGGAAGAACACTGAAGCTTTCTTT
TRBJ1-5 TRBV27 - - CASSLQGFGQPQHF TGTGCCAGCAGTTTACAGGGATTCGGTCAGCCCCAGCATTTT
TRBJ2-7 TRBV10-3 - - CAISDPQGRQGSPYEQYF TGTGCCATCAGTGATCCCCAAGGAAGGCAGGGGAGTCCCTACGAGCAGTACTTC
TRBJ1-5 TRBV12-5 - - CASGLGQENQPQHF TGTGCTAGTGGTTTGGGACAGGAGAATCAGCCCCAGCATTTT
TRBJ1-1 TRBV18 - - CASSPRDAGAGTEAFF TGTGCCAGCTCACCAAGGGACGCGGGGGCGGGTACTGAAGCTTTCTTT
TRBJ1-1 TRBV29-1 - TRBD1 CSITPQGARAEAFF TGCAGCATAACTCCACAGGGGGCGCGGGCTGAAGCTTTCTTT
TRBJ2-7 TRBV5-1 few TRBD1 CASSLDVVDRGIGEQYF TGCGCCAGCAGCTTGGATGTTGTCGACAGGGGGATCGGCGAGCAGTACTTC
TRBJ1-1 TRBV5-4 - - CASSLDGYTEAFF TGTGCCAGCAGCTTAGACGGGTACACTGAAGCTTTCTTT
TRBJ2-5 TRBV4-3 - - CASSQANQETQYF TGCGCCAGCAGCCAAGCCAACCAAGAGACCCAGTACTTC
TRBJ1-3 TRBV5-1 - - CASSLGQGWPGSGNTIYF TGCGCCAGCAGCTTGGGGCAGGGCTGGCCGGGCTCTGGAAACACCATATATTTT
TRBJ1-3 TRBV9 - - CASSVAPRGANGNTIYF TGTGCCAGCAGCGTAGCACCCCGGGGGGCTAATGGAAACACCATATATTTT
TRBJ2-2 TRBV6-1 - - CASRSVRAGELFF TGTGCCAGCAGGAGTGTCAGGGCCGGGGAGCTGTTTTTT
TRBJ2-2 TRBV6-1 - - CASSEGIYPGTKTGELFF TGTGCCAGCAGTGAAGGGATATATCCAGGGACAAAGACCGGGGAGCTGTTTTTT
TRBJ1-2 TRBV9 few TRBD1 CASSVDHSGQGPLGNYGYTF TGTGCCAGCAGCGTAGATCATTCGGGACAGGGGCCCCTCGGTAACTATGGCTACACCTTC
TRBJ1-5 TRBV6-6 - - CASSYSSGSNQPQHF TGTGCCAGCAGTTACTCTTCAGGCAGCAATCAGCCCCAGCATTTT
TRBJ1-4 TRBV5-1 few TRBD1 CASRPTGANEKLFF TGCGCCAGCAGACCAACAGGGGCGAATGAAAAACTGTTTTTT
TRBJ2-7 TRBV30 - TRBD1 CAWSRTGFYEQYF TGTGCCTGGAGCCGGACAGGTTTCTACGAGCAGTACTTC
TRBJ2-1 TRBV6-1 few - CASSHRESYNEQFF TGTGCCAGCAGTCACCGGGAGTCCTACAATGAGCAGTTCTTC
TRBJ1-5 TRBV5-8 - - CASSLMVSGGNQPQHF TGTGCCAGCAGCTTGATGGTTTCAGGGGGCAATCAGCCCCAGCATTTT
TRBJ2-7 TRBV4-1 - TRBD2 CASSQAGGSGRIYEQYF TGCGCCAGCAGCCAAGCCGGTGGTAGCGGGAGGATTTACGAGCAGTACTTC
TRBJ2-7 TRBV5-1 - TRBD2 CASSLSTSGVPGEQYF TGCGCCAGCAGCTTGTCGACTAGCGGAGTCCCGGGGGAGCAGTACTTC